These 5 T cell receptor beta chains were all obtained from the same sample, sequenced in a study of T cell repertoires and leukemia-associated antigens. No antigen has been assigned to these receptors. TCRdb fed the 5' RACE reads into MiXCR, producing one record per CDR3 protein. The sample includes 7,500 to 10,000 distinct CDR3 sequences, around two fifths of them seen just once. The sequenced material came from CD3+ T cells sorted from blood and cultured. The receptors come from a female donor in good health.

This clonotype turned up a few times. V and J are TRBV9 and TRBJ1-1; no firm D call. V lost 9 bases, J lost 2 bases, and 11 bases lay in between. The CDR3 sequence is 12 residues long. Germline CDR1 is SGDLS and CDR2 is YYNGEE. The CDR3 region is CANAGANTEAFF. The CDR3 region has the DNA TGTGCCAACGCGGGTGCAAACACTGAAGCTTTCTTT.

This clonotype was counted ten times or more. V gene TRBV12-3 or TRBV12-4 combines with J gene TRBJ2-4, with 11 bases identical to TRBD2. V dropped 5 bases and J dropped 7; count of bases not matched to a gene: 13. The CDR3 is 17 residues long. CDR3 in amino acids: CASSPTSGSIRINIQYF. The CDR3 region has the DNA TGTGCCAGCAGTCCCACTAGCGGGAGCATCCGGATTAACATTCAGTACTTC.

This clonotype was seen more than once but under ten times. This chain connects TRBV21-1 to TRBJ2-3; the table's D call of TRBD2 was not tested on the DNA. TRBV21-1 is a pseudogene. This CDR3 comprises 18 residues. The CDR3 protein is CVSSRAGLAGSSTDTQYF. Written as DNA, the CDR3 is TGTGTCAGCAGCAGAGCTGGACTAGCGGGATCCAGCACAGATACGCAGTATTTT.

The rearrangement joins TRBV5-1 to TRBJ2-7, with 7 nucleotides matching TRBD1. CDR3 length equals 15 residues. Germline assignment: CDR1 SGHRS and CDR2 YFSETQ. With V trimmed by 0 bases and J by 4 bases, 7 bases remained unmatched. The CDR3 coding sequence is TGCGCCAGCAGCTTGGAGACAGGGATTGGGTACGAGCAGTACTTC. Protein sequence: CASSLETGIGYEQYF.

V usage is TRBV5-1 and J usage is TRBJ2-1, with 8 bases lining up with TRBD1. Looked up from germline, CDR1 is SGHRS and CDR2 is YFSETQ. With V trimmed by 0 bases and J by 15 bases, 5 bases remained unmatched. The CDR3 covers 12 residues. DNA for the CDR3: TGCGCCAGCAGCTTGGGAGGACAGGGTCTGTTCTTC. Amino acids: CASSLGGQGLFF. Based on the CDR3 plus reference TRBV5-1 and TRBJ2-1, the full variable domain is KAGVTQTPRYLIKTRGQQVTLSCSPISGHRSVSWYQQTPGQGLQFLFEYFSETQRNKGNFPGRFSGRQFSNSRSEMNVSTLELGDSALYLCASSLGGQGLFFGPGTRLTVL.